Sequencing of this TCR beta chain was carried out in a study of shared clonotypes between healthy human individuals. Study-wide background: Per donor, CD8 memory used one plate, CD8 naive used two, CD4 memory used three and CD4 naive used three.

V was clipped by 4 bases and J by 5 bases; unmatched bases: 2. The CDR3 is 14 amino acids. CDR1 and CDR2 (germline): WNHNN, SYGVQD (reference sequence). Generated by immunoSEQ multiplex PCR, the TCRdb table keeps only in-frame clones and is missing some. The repertoire has 190,000 or so clones, approximately 61% of them found once; the top ten carry 10%. This TCR came from a young man in good health. V gene TRBV10-1 combines with J gene TRBJ2-1; 10 positions match TRBD2. The sample consisted of memory CD4+ T cells sorted from blood. Subset noted: CD45RA-negative fraction. CDR3 sequence (DNA): TGCGCCAGCAGTGCTAGCGGGGGCAACAATGAGCAGTTCTTC. This gives the protein CASSASGGNNEQFF.